This T cell receptor beta chain is from a study of T cells after yellow fever vaccination. This clonotype was observed a handful of times. TCRdb called the 5' RACE reads again in MiXCR, with one record for every CDR3 protein. The sample has around 500,000 distinct CDR3 sequences, around a fifth seen once; the top ten hold about 15%. This clonotype was sampled from a man younger than 30 who received the YFV17D yellow fever vaccine. The sequencing used PBMCs, collected about 21 days after the first yellow fever vaccination.

The CDR3: CASSQTGGLYTEAFF. The CDR3 DNA reads as TGTGCCAGCTCCCAGACAGGGGGCCTCTACACTGAAGCTTTCTTT. The chain links TRBV18 to TRBJ1-1, with 10 bases lining up with TRBD1. Germline loops: CDR1 KGHSH, CDR2 LQKENI. Germline trimming cut 6 bases from V and 3 bases from J; bases unmatched to any gene: 7. The CDR3 has 15 residues. Full variable domain (missing parts from reference TRBV18 and TRBJ1-1): NAGVMQNPRHLVRRRGQEARLRCSPMKGHSHVYWYRQLPEEGLKFMVYLQKENIIDESGMPKERFSAEFPKEGPSILRIQQVVRGDSAAYFCASSQTGGLYTEAFFGQGTRLTVV.